These T cell receptor beta chains were read from a single sample in a study of blood T cell repertoires in COVID-19. The assay was immunoSEQ multiplex PCR, and TCRdb's table has in-frame clones only and misses some. The table has some 220,000 clones, over 60% seen once; the top ten hold over 7%. Sequenced input: peripheral blood. Every receptor here comes from a woman between 65 and 79 years old with acute or convalescent COVID-19. CDR3s include the opening cysteine and the closing phenylalanine or tryptophan. The order of the fields is clone size, D gene, V gene, J gene, CDR3 DNA, CDR3 protein. A D gene is named only where the DNA matches it firmly. Clone size is shown for a subset of rows, as once, few, many or a class of expanded clone.

clone_size: .; d_call: TRBD1; v_call: TRBV5-4; j_call: TRBJ2-1; cdr3_nt: TGTGCCAGCAGCTTGGCCCAGGGGGTATATGGTGAGCAGTTCTTC; cdr3_aa: CASSLAQGVYGEQFF
clone_size: .; d_call: TRBD1; v_call: TRBV30; j_call: TRBJ1-4; cdr3_nt: TGTGCCTTCGGGACAGAGCTATATGGGATGTTTTTT; cdr3_aa: CAFGTELYGMFF
clone_size: .; d_call: .; v_call: TRBV15; j_call: TRBJ1-6; cdr3_nt: TGTGCCACCAGCCGACAATCCTCCTATAATTCACCCCTCCACTTT; cdr3_aa: CATSRQSSYNSPLHF
clone_size: .; d_call: .; v_call: TRBV27; j_call: TRBJ1-5; cdr3_nt: TGTGCCAGCAGTTTAGATTCCGCGTCGGGTCAGCCCCAGCATTTT; cdr3_aa: CASSLDSASGQPQHF
clone_size: once; d_call: .; v_call: TRBV5-1; j_call: TRBJ2-7; cdr3_nt: TGCGCCAGCAGCGGGCTTCCTTCATCCGGCGAGCAGTACTTC; cdr3_aa: CASSGLPSSGEQYF
clone_size: .; d_call: TRBD1; v_call: TRBV7-9; j_call: TRBJ2-5; cdr3_nt: TGTGCCAGCAGCCCACAGGGGGAGACCCAGTACTTC; cdr3_aa: CASSPQGETQYF
clone_size: .; d_call: TRBD2; v_call: TRBV10-2; j_call: TRBJ2-1; cdr3_nt: TGCGCCAGCAGAGATAGCGGGGGGACGTACAATGAGCAGTTCTTC; cdr3_aa: CASRDSGGTYNEQFF
clone_size: .; d_call: TRBD1; v_call: TRBV14; j_call: TRBJ2-1; cdr3_nt: TGTGCCAGCAGCCCTCTCAAGGGGACAGGGAGGGGGTTCTTC; cdr3_aa: CASSPLKGTGRGFF
clone_size: .; d_call: TRBD2; v_call: TRBV19; j_call: TRBJ2-7; cdr3_nt: TGTGCCAGTAGTACCGGACTAGCGGGGATTTTCTCCTACGAGCAGTACTTC; cdr3_aa: CASSTGLAGIFSYEQYF
clone_size: .; d_call: .; v_call: TRBV27; j_call: TRBJ2-2; cdr3_nt: TGTGCCAGCAGGGGCCCGGGAAAAGGTACCACCGGGGAGCTGTTTTTT; cdr3_aa: CASRGPGKGTTGELFF
clone_size: .; d_call: TRBD2; v_call: TRBV9; j_call: TRBJ2-5; cdr3_nt: TGTGCCAGCAGCGTTGGTGAGGCTAGCGGCTCGATCGGGACCCAGTACTTC; cdr3_aa: CASSVGEASGSIGTQYF
clone_size: .; d_call: .; v_call: TRBV7-3; j_call: TRBJ2-1; cdr3_nt: TGTGCCAGCAGCGCAACCGGGACCTACAATGAGCAGTTCTTC; cdr3_aa: CASSATGTYNEQFF
clone_size: .; d_call: .; v_call: TRBV5-1; j_call: TRBJ1-4; cdr3_nt: TGCGCCAGCAGTCCGACGGGAACACGAAATGAAAAACTGTTTTTT; cdr3_aa: CASSPTGTRNEKLFF
clone_size: .; d_call: TRBD2; v_call: TRBV5-1; j_call: TRBJ2-2; cdr3_nt: TGCGCCAGCAGCTTAGCGGGGAGTACCGGGGAGCTGTTTTTT; cdr3_aa: CASSLAGSTGELFF
clone_size: .; d_call: TRBD2; v_call: TRBV11-3; j_call: TRBJ2-3; cdr3_nt: TGTGCCAGCAGCTCCACATCTAGCGGGGCCACAGATACGCAGTATTTT; cdr3_aa: CASSSTSSGATDTQYF
clone_size: .; d_call: TRBD1; v_call: TRBV11-2; j_call: TRBJ2-5; cdr3_nt: TGTGCCAGCAGCTTGGACAGGGGCGTAGGCCAAGAGACCCAGTACTTC; cdr3_aa: CASSLDRGVGQETQYF
clone_size: .; d_call: TRBD1; v_call: TRBV7-8; j_call: TRBJ1-1; cdr3_nt: TGTGCCAGCAGCCCCGCAGGGCCAGGGGCCACCAGGGGGGCTTTCTTT; cdr3_aa: CASSPAGPGATRGAFF
clone_size: few; d_call: .; v_call: TRBV19; j_call: TRBJ1-2; cdr3_nt: TGTGCCAGTAGTGCCGGAACGGATCGAGGTGGCTACACCTTC; cdr3_aa: CASSAGTDRGGYTF
clone_size: .; d_call: TRBD1; v_call: TRBV6-6; j_call: TRBJ1-2; cdr3_nt: TGTGCCAGCATTCCCACAGGGGGTAACTATGGCTACACCTTC; cdr3_aa: CASIPTGGNYGYTF
clone_size: .; d_call: .; v_call: TRBV18; j_call: TRBJ2-5; cdr3_nt: TGTGCCAGCTCACCCGGGACTGGACAAGAGACCCAGTACTTC; cdr3_aa: CASSPGTGQETQYF
clone_size: .; d_call: TRBD2; v_call: TRBV30; j_call: TRBJ2-1; cdr3_nt: TGTGCCTGGAGTAGAGCGGGGAGCTCCTACAATGAGCAGTTCTTC; cdr3_aa: CAWSRAGSSYNEQFF
clone_size: .; d_call: .; v_call: TRBV5-1; j_call: TRBJ1-4; cdr3_nt: TGCGCCAGCAGCTTGGGCCAGCGGAACGGGGAAAAACTGTTTTTT; cdr3_aa: CASSLGQRNGEKLFF
clone_size: .; d_call: TRBD2; v_call: TRBV6-4; j_call: TRBJ2-1; cdr3_nt: TGTGCCAGCAGTGTACGACTAGCGGGGGGTTACAATGAGCAGTTCTTC; cdr3_aa: CASSVRLAGGYNEQFF
clone_size: .; d_call: TRBD2; v_call: TRBV4-1; j_call: TRBJ2-1; cdr3_nt: TGCGCCAGCAGCCAAGATCCCGGGACTACCAACAATGAGCAGTTCTTC; cdr3_aa: CASSQDPGTTNNEQFF
clone_size: many; d_call: .; v_call: TRBV2; j_call: TRBJ1-6; cdr3_nt: TGTGCCAGCATGCAACACCCGTCAACACCCCTCCACTTT; cdr3_aa: CASMQHPSTPLHF
clone_size: .; d_call: TRBD2; v_call: TRBV7-2; j_call: TRBJ2-5; cdr3_nt: TGTGCCAGCAGCTTACGGAGCGGGGGGGCGCGGGAGACCCAGTACTTC; cdr3_aa: CASSLRSGGARETQYF
clone_size: .; d_call: TRBD1; v_call: TRBV3-1/TRBV3-2; j_call: TRBJ1-1; cdr3_nt: TGTGCCAGCAGCGTACAGGGGGGGACTGAAGCTTTCTTT; cdr3_aa: CASSVQGGTEAFF
clone_size: .; d_call: TRBD2; v_call: TRBV7-2; j_call: TRBJ2-3; cdr3_nt: TGTGCCAGCAGCCGTCTCTGGCGGGGGGGCCCCACAGATACGCAGTATTTT; cdr3_aa: CASSRLWRGGPTDTQYF
clone_size: .; d_call: TRBD2; v_call: TRBV29-1; j_call: TRBJ2-1; cdr3_nt: TGCAGCGTTGAAGCGCTCAGGACTAGCGGGGGGGCCGGCAATGAGCAGTTCTTC; cdr3_aa: CSVEALRTSGGAGNEQFF
clone_size: .; d_call: .; v_call: TRBV7-2; j_call: TRBJ2-5; cdr3_nt: TGTGCCAGCAGCTTACGGACAGCACCTGAAGAGACCCAGTACTTC; cdr3_aa: CASSLRTAPEETQYF
clone_size: .; d_call: TRBD1; v_call: TRBV13; j_call: TRBJ2-7; cdr3_nt: TGTGCCAGCAGCATTCGGGACAGACTCCCCTCCTACGAGCAGTACTTC; cdr3_aa: CASSIRDRLPSYEQYF
clone_size: .; d_call: .; v_call: TRBV13; j_call: TRBJ2-1; cdr3_nt: TGTGCCAGCAGCCGGGGTGGGGGGACAGCGAACAATGAGCAGTTCTTC; cdr3_aa: CASSRGGGTANNEQFF
clone_size: .; d_call: .; v_call: TRBV9; j_call: TRBJ2-1; cdr3_nt: TGTGCCAGCAGCGTAACCCGGGACTTAAAAAATGAGCAGTTCTTC; cdr3_aa: CASSVTRDLKNEQFF
clone_size: .; d_call: TRBD2; v_call: TRBV4-3; j_call: TRBJ2-3; cdr3_nt: TGCGCCAGCAGCCAAGTAGGGACTAGCGGGGGTCCCGATACGCAGTATTTT; cdr3_aa: CASSQVGTSGGPDTQYF
clone_size: .; d_call: .; v_call: TRBV11-3; j_call: TRBJ2-5; cdr3_nt: TGTGCCAGCAGCTTCGCAGACCAAGAGACCCAGTACTTC; cdr3_aa: CASSFADQETQYF
clone_size: .; d_call: TRBD1; v_call: TRBV6-2/TRBV6-3; j_call: TRBJ1-5; cdr3_nt: TGTGCCAGCAGTCCAGACAGGGGCCAGCCCCAGCATTTT; cdr3_aa: CASSPDRGQPQHF
clone_size: .; d_call: TRBD1; v_call: TRBV5-1; j_call: TRBJ2-4; cdr3_nt: TGCGCCAGCAGCCTAGACAGGGCTAAAAACATTCAGTACTTC; cdr3_aa: CASSLDRAKNIQYF
clone_size: .; d_call: TRBD1; v_call: TRBV2; j_call: TRBJ2-3; cdr3_nt: TGTGCCAGCTTTTTTTTCAAGACAGGGGGCAGGACAGATACGCAGTATTTT; cdr3_aa: CASFFFKTGGRTDTQYF
clone_size: .; d_call: .; v_call: TRBV6-5; j_call: TRBJ1-4; cdr3_nt: TGTGCCAGCAGCGTCCTTGGGAGTAATGAAAAACTGTTTTTT; cdr3_aa: CASSVLGSNEKLFF
clone_size: .; d_call: TRBD1; v_call: TRBV29-1; j_call: TRBJ1-2; cdr3_nt: TGCAGCGTCACCCCCTGGACAGGGAGGAATGGCTACACCTTC; cdr3_aa: CSVTPWTGRNGYTF
clone_size: .; d_call: .; v_call: TRBV21-1; j_call: TRBJ2-7; cdr3_nt: TGTGCCAGCAGCAAAGGTCCCCCGGGGGGGCTAATCCCTCCGAATAACTACGAGCAGTACTTC; cdr3_aa: CASSKGPPGGLIPPNNYEQYF
clone_size: many; d_call: .; v_call: TRBV5-1; j_call: TRBJ1-6; cdr3_nt: TGCGCCAGCAGCTTTACAGGGATAAATTCACCCCTCCACTTT; cdr3_aa: CASSFTGINSPLHF
clone_size: .; d_call: .; v_call: TRBV2; j_call: TRBJ1-6; cdr3_nt: TGTGCCAGCATGGGGGGTAATTCACCCCTCCACTTT; cdr3_aa: CASMGGNSPLHF
clone_size: .; d_call: .; v_call: TRBV2; j_call: TRBJ2-3; cdr3_nt: TGTGCCAGCAGAGAGAGCACAGATACGCAGTATTTT; cdr3_aa: CASRESTDTQYF
clone_size: .; d_call: .; v_call: TRBV6-2/TRBV6-3; j_call: TRBJ2-3; cdr3_nt: TGTGCCAGCAGTGACCGGCGGGGTTCAGTGTCGCAGTATTTT; cdr3_aa: CASSDRRGSVSQYF
clone_size: .; d_call: TRBD1; v_call: TRBV18; j_call: TRBJ1-2; cdr3_nt: TGTGCCAGCTCATCGGACAGGGGCTCTACTAACTATGGCTACACCTTC; cdr3_aa: CASSSDRGSTNYGYTF
clone_size: .; d_call: .; v_call: TRBV2; j_call: TRBJ1-3; cdr3_nt: TGTGCCAGCAGTGAAGTTAACTCTGGAAACACCATATATTTT; cdr3_aa: CASSEVNSGNTIYF
clone_size: .; d_call: TRBD2; v_call: TRBV3-1/TRBV3-2; j_call: TRBJ2-1; cdr3_nt: TGTGCCAGCAGCCAAGTCGGGACTAACAATGAGCAGTTCTTC; cdr3_aa: CASSQVGTNNEQFF
clone_size: once; d_call: .; v_call: TRBV24-1; j_call: TRBJ2-5; cdr3_nt: TGTGCCACCAGTGATTTCCCCCAGGGTGTGGAGACCCAGTACTTC; cdr3_aa: CATSDFPQGVETQYF
clone_size: .; d_call: .; v_call: TRBV5-1; j_call: TRBJ2-5; cdr3_nt: TGCGCCAGCAGCTTGGGGGCGTTTCCTGGACAGCTCCAAGAGACCCAGTACTTC; cdr3_aa: CASSLGAFPGQLQETQYF
clone_size: .; d_call: .; v_call: TRBV10-3; j_call: TRBJ1-1; cdr3_nt: TGTGCCGTTTTACAGGGTGGGCACACTGAAGCTTTCTTT; cdr3_aa: CAVLQGGHTEAFF
clone_size: .; d_call: .; v_call: TRBV21-1; j_call: TRBJ1-4; cdr3_nt: TGTGCCAGCAGCAAAGAGGGGCTACGGGGGGCCAGGGGAGAAAAACTGTTTTTT; cdr3_aa: CASSKEGLRGARGEKLFF
clone_size: few; d_call: .; v_call: TRBV18; j_call: TRBJ2-2; cdr3_nt: TGTGCCAGCTCACGCTCCCCCCCCCTGACAAGCACCGGGGAGCTGTTTTTT; cdr3_aa: CASSRSPPLTSTGELFF